This T cell receptor (beta chain) was recorded in a study of T cells in Graves' hyperthyroidism and ophthalmopathy. The study, taken as a whole, reports: Appearing also in blood were most of the thyroid clonotypes expanded above 0.001. Ophthalmopathy and stable hyperthyroidism were separated by a 13 V-J model.

This clonotype was seen many times. The antigen remains undetermined. RNA transcripts yielded amplified TCR beta CDR3 regions. With the HTBI primer set, the TCR CDR3 went through a first round of RT-PCR. TCRdb re-called the multiplex PCR reads with MiXCR, one entry per CDR3 protein. The sample includes approximately 360,000 distinct CDR3 sequences, less than 20% of them seen just once. The hyperthyroidism patients had all been newly diagnosed, and their disease duration was under 2 months. Their ages ranged from 18 to 65 years. Using about 10 ml of fresh peripheral blood, PBMCs were prepared. Losses at the gene ends were 0 bases for V and 4 bases for J; bases not matched to a gene: 7. CDR1 is DFQATT and CDR2 is SNEGSKA in the germline V gene (reference sequence). This CDR3 spans 16 amino acids.

Sequencing was carried out using blood. The genes are TRBV20-1 and TRBJ2-3, with 10 bases matching TRBD2. The source of this sequence is a woman aged 18 to 35 with Graves' hyperthyroidism that later progressed to Graves' ophthalmopathy. The CDR3 DNA reads as TGCAGTGCTAGAGATCTAGGTCTAGCGGGAGCAGATACGCAGTATTTT. Its protein is CSARDLGLAGADTQYF.